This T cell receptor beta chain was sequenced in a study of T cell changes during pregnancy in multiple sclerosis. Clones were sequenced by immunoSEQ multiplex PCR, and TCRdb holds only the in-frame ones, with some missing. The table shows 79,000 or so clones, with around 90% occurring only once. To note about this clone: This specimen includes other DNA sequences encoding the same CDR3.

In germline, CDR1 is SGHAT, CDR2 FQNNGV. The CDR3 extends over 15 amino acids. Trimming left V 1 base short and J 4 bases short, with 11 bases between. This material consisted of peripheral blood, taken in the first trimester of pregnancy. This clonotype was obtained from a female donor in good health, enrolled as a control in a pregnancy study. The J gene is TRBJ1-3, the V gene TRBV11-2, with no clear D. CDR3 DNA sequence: TGTGCCAGCAGCTTAGGGACTTCTTCGGGAAACACCATATATTTT. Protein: CASSLGTSSGNTIYF.